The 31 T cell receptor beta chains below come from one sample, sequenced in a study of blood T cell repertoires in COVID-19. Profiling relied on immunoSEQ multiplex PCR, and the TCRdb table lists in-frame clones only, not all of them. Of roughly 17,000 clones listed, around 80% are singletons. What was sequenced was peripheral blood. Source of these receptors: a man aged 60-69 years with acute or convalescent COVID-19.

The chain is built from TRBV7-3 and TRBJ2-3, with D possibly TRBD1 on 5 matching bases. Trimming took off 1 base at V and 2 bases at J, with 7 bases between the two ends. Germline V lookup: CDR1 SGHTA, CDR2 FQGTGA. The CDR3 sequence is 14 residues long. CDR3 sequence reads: CASSLSRDTDTQYF. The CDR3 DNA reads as TGTGCCAGCAGCTTAAGCAGGGACACAGATACGCAGTATTTT.

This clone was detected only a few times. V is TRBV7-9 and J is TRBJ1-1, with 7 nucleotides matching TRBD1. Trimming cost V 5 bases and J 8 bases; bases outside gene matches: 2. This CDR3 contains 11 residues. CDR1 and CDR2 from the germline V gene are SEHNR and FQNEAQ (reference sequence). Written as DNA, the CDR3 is TGTGCCAGCAGCGAGGGACAGGAAGCTTTCTTT. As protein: CASSEGQEAFF.

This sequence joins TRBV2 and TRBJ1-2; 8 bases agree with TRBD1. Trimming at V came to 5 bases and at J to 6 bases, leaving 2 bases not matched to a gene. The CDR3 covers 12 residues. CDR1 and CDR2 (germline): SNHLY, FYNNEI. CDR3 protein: CASSPDRDGYTF. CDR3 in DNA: TGTGCCAGCAGTCCGGACAGGGATGGCTACACCTTC.

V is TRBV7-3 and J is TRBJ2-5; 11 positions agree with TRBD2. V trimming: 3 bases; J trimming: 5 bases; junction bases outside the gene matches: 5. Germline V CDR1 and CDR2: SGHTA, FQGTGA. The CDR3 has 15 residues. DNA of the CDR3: TGTGCCAGCAGCTTCGTAGCGGGGGGGCCGGAGACCCAGTACTTC. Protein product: CASSFVAGGPETQYF.

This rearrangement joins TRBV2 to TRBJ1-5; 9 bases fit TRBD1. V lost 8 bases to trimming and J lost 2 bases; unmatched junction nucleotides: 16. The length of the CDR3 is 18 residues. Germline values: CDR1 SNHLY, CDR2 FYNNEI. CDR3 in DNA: TGTGCCAGCGGAACCCGGGACAGGGAACCAGGGCGCAATCAGCCCCAGCATTTT. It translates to CASGTRDREPGRNQPQHF.

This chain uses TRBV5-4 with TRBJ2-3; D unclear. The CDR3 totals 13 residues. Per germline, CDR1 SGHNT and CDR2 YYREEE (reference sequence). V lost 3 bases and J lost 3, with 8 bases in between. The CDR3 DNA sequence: TGTGCCAGCAGCTCGGGTCTAACAGATACGCAGTATTTT. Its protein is CASSSGLTDTQYF.

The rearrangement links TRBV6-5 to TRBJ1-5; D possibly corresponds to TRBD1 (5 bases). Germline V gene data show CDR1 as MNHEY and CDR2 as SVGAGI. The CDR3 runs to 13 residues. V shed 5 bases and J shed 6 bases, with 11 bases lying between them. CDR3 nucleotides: TGTGCCAGCAGTATACAGGAGTCTCAGCCCCAGCATTTT. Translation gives CASSIQESQPQHF.

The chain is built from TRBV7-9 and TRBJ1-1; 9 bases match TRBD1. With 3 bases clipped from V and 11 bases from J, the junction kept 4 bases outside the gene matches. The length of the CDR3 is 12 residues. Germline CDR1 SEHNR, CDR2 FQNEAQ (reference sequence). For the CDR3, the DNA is TGTGCCAGCAGCTTCGACAGGGGGGCCGCTTTCTTT. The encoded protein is CASSFDRGAAFF.

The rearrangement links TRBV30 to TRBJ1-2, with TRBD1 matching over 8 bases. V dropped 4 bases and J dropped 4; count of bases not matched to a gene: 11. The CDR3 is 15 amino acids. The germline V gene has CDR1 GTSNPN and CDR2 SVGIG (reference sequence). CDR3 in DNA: TGTGCCTGGATCTCACCGGGACAGGCACGCTATGGCTACACCTTC. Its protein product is CAWISPGQARYGYTF.

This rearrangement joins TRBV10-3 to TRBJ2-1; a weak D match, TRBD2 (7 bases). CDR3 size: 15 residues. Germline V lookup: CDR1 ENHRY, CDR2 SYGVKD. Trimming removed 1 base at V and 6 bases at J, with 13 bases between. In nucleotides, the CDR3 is TGTGCCATCAGTGAGTGGGCGGGGGCCATCAATGAGCAGTTCTTC. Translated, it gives CAISEWAGAINEQFF.

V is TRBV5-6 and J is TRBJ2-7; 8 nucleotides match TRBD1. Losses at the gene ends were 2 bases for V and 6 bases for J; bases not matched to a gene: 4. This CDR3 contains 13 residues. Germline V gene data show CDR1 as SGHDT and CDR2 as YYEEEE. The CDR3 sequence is CASSFGTGIEQYF. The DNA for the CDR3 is TGTGCCAGCAGCTTCGGGACAGGCATCGAGCAGTACTTC.

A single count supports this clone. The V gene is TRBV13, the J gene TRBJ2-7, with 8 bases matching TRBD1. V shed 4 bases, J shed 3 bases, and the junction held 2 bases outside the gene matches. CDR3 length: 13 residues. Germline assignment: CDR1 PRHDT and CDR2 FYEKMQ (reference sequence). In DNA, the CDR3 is TGTGCCAGCAGCTCGACAGGGGACTACGAGCAGTACTTC. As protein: CASSSTGDYEQYF.

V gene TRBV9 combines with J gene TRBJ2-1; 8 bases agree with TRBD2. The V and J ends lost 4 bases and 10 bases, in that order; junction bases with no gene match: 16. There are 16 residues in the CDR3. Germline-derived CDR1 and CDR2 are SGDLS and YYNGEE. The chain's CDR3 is CASSTFSRVSGEEQFF. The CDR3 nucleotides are TGTGCCAGCAGCACCTTCTCCCGGGTTAGCGGGGAAGAGCAGTTCTTC.

For the CDR3, the DNA is TGCAGCGTTGAAGATCCATGGACAGGGGAGACCCAGTACTTC. Translated: CSVEDPWTGETQYF. The rearrangement uses TRBV29-1 and TRBJ2-5; TRBD1 matches 8 bases. V lost 0 bases and J lost 5; bases outside the gene matches: 5. Germline CDR1 SQVTM, CDR2 ANQGSEA. The length of the CDR3 is 14 residues.

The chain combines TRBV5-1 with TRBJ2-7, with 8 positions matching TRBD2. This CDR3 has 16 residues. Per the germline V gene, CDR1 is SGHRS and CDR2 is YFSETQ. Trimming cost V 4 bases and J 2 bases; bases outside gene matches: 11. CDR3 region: CASSPNQAGDPYEQYF. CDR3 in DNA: TGCGCCAGCAGCCCTAATCAAGCGGGGGACCCCTACGAGCAGTACTTC.

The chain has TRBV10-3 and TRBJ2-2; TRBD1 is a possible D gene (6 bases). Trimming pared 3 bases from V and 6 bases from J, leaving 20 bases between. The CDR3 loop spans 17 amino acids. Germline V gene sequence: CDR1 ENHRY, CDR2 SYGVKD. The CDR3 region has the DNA TGTGCCATCAGTGACCCAGGCCGGGACATCGACGCCGGGGAGCTGTTTTTT. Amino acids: CAISDPGRDIDAGELFF.

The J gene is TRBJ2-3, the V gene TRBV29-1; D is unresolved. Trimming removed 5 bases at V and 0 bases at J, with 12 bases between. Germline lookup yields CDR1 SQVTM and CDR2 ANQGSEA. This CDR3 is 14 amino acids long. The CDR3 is CSVQAATSTDTQYF. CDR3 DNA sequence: TGCAGCGTTCAGGCAGCCACTAGCACAGATACGCAGTATTTT.

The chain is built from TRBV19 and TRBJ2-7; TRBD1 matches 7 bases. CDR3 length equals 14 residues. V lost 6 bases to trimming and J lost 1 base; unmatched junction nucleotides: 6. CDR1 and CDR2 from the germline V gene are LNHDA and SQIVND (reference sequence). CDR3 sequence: CASRPQGRSYEQYF. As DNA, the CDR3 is TGTGCCAGTAGACCACAGGGGCGATCCTACGAGCAGTACTTC.

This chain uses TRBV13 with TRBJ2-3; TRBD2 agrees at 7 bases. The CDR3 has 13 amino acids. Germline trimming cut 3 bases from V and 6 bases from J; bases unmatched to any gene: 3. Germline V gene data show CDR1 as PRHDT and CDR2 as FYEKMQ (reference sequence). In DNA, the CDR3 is TGTGCCAGCAGCTTTGGTAGCGGGGATACGCAGTATTTT. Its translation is CASSFGSGDTQYF.

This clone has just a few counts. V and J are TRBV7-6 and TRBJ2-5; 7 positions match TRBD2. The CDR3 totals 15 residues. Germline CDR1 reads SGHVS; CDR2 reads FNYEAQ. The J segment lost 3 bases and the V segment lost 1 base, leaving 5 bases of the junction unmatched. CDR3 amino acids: CASSLVSRGEETQYF. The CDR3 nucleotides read TGTGCCAGCAGCTTAGTATCTCGGGGGGAAGAGACCCAGTACTTC.

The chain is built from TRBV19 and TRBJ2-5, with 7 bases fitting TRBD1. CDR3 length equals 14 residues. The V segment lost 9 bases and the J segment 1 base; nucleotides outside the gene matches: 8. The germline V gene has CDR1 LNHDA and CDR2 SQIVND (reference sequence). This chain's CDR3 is CARLSGTVQETQYF. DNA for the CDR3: TGTGCCAGACTCTCCGGGACAGTCCAAGAGACCCAGTACTTC.

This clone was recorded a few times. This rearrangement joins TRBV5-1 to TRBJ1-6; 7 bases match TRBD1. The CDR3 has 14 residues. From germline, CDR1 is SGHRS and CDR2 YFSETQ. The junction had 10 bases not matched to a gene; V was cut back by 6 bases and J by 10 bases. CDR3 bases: TGCGCCAGCAACGAGGGGGCGCGGGTGTCACCCCTCCACTTT. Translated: CASNEGARVSPLHF.

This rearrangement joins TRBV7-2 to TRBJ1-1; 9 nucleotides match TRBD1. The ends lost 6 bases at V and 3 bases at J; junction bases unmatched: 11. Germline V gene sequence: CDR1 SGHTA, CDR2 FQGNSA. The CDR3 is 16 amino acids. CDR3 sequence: CASSSTGGGSHTEAFF. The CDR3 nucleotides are TGTGCCAGCAGTTCAACAGGGGGCGGTTCGCACACTGAAGCTTTCTTT.

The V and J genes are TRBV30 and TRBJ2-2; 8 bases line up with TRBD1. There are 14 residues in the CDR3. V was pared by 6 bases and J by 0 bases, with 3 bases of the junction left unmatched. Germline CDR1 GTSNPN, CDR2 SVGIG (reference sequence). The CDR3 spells CACTRGPNTGELFF. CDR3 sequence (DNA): TGTGCCTGCACCAGGGGGCCGAACACCGGGGAGCTGTTTTTT.

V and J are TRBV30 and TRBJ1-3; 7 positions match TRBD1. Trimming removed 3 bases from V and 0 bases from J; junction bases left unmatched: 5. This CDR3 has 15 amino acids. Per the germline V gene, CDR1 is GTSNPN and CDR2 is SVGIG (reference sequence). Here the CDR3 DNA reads TGTGCCTGGAGCCGGGACAGAAGCTCTGGAAACACCATATATTTT. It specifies CAWSRDRSSGNTIYF.

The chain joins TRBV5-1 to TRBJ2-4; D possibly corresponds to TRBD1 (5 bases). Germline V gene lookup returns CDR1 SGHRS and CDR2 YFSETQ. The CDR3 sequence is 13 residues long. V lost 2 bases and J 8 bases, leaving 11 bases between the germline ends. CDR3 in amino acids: CASSFEGADIQYF. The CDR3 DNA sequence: TGCGCCAGCAGCTTTGAAGGGGCGGACATTCAGTACTTC.

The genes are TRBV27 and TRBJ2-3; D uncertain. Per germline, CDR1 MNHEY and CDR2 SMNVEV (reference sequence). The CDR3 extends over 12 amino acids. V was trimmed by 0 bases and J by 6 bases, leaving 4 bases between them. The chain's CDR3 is CASSLSGDTQYF. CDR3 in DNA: TGTGCCAGCAGTTTATCCGGGGATACGCAGTATTTT.

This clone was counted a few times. The CDR3 spells CATGREVVDQPQHF. In nucleotides, the CDR3 is TGTGCCACCGGGAGGGAGGTAGTCGATCAGCCCCAGCATTTT. The chain is built from TRBV28 and TRBJ1-5; D remains ambiguous. V was pared by 10 bases and J by 5 bases, with 18 bases between. Germline V gene sequence: CDR1 MDHEN, CDR2 SYDVKM. The CDR3 totals 14 residues.

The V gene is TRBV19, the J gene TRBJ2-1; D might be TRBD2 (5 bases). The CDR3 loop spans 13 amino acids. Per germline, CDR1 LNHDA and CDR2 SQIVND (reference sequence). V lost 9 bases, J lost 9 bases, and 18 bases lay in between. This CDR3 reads CASKVLAGGEQFF. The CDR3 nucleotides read TGTGCCAGCAAAGTTCTAGCAGGTGGTGAGCAGTTCTTC.

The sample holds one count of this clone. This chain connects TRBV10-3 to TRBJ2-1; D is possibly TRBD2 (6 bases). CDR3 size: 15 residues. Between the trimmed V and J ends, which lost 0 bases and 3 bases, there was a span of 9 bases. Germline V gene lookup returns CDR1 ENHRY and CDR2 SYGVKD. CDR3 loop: CAISESRTNYNEQFF. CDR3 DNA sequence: TGTGCCATCAGTGAGTCGAGGACTAACTACAATGAGCAGTTCTTC.

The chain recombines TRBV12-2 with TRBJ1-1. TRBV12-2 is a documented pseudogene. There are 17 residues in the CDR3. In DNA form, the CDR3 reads TGTGCAAGTCGCCCTTTCTCCAATCGGGGATGGGACACTGAAGCTTTCTTT. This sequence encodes CASRPFSNRGWDTEAFF.